These 18 T cell receptor beta chains came from one sample sequenced in a study of cytomegalovirus exposure and HLA in healthy donors. Method: immunoSEQ multiplex PCR; TCRdb's copy keeps in-frame clones and lacks some. The repertoire has approximately 120,000 clones, around nine tenths of them found once; the top ten carry less than 2.5%. The sample comprised PBMCs. The receptors stem from a woman aged 18 to 35 in good health and CMV-seronegative.

The V call is TRBV6-5, the J call TRBJ2-1, with 9 bases lining up with TRBD1. Germline CDR1 and CDR2: MNHEY and SVGAGI. The CDR3 extends over 15 amino acids. The junction had 4 bases not matched to a gene; V was cut back by 0 bases and J by 7 bases. CDR3 sequence (DNA): TGTGCCAGCAGTTACTCAGGGACAGGGAGGAATGAGCAGTTCTTC. As protein: CASSYSGTGRNEQFF.

V usage is TRBV7-2 and J usage is TRBJ2-7, with TRBD1 matching over 7 bases. Germline CDR1 is SGHTA and CDR2 is FQGNSA. V lost 2 bases, J lost 2 bases, and 3 bases stayed unmatched. The CDR3 totals 14 residues. The chain's CDR3 is CASSLSGGTYEQYF. DNA of the CDR3: TGTGCCAGCAGCTTATCAGGGGGTACCTACGAGCAGTACTTC.

The chain links TRBV28 to TRBJ1-6; D gene uncertain. Deletions cut 2 bases from V and 10 bases from J, with 21 bases between. Germline V gives CDR1 MDHEN, CDR2 SYDVKM. The CDR3 runs 17 residues. CDR3 nucleotide sequence: TGTGCCAGCAGTTTAACCCTAGGTTCAGCTCGAATATCACCCCTCCACTTT. This encodes CASSLTLGSARISPLHF. The full variable domain, completed using reference TRBV28 and TRBJ1-6, is DVKVTQSSRYLVKRTGEKVFLECVQDMDHENMFWYRQDPGLGLRLIYFSYDVKMKEKGDIPEGYSVSREKKERFSLILESASTNQTSMYLCASSLTLGSARISPLHFGNGTRLTVT.

CDR3 sequence reads: CASSRAPGTGGTEAFF. DNA for the CDR3: TGTGCCAGCAGCCGAGCACCTGGGACAGGGGGGACTGAAGCTTTCTTT. The chain combines TRBV7-9 with TRBJ1-1; 11 bases are a match to TRBD1. V lost 5 bases and J lost 5; bases outside the gene matches: 10. Germline assignment: CDR1 SEHNR and CDR2 FQNEAQ (reference sequence). This CDR3 region has 16 residues.

The gene calls are TRBV5-1 and TRBJ2-7, with 8 bases identical to TRBD1. Germline CDR1 SGHRS, CDR2 YFSETQ. The J segment lost 5 bases and the V segment lost 3 bases, leaving 7 bases of the junction unmatched. The CDR3 has 14 amino acids. In DNA, the CDR3 is TGCGCCAGCAGCTCTGACAGGGGCTGGGACGAGCAGTACTTC. Translating gives CASSSDRGWDEQYF.

The chain couples TRBV28 to TRBJ2-3; 8 positions match TRBD1. The CDR3 loop spans 13 amino acids. With 6 bases clipped from V and 3 bases from J, the junction kept 2 bases outside the gene matches. Germline V CDR1 and CDR2: MDHEN, SYDVKM. The CDR3 loop is CASRGQGTDTQYF. The CDR3 nucleotides are TGTGCCAGCAGAGGACAGGGTACAGATACGCAGTATTTT.

In its sample, this clone was seen once. The junction and the germline gene differ at one end; a read error may be behind it. The chain has TRBV5-6 and TRBJ1-2, with TRBD1 identical over 11 bases. Per the germline V gene, CDR1 is SGHDT and CDR2 is YYEEEE. The CDR3 has 13 residues. CDR3 loop: CASSLWTGGGGAF. The DNA of the CDR3 is TGTGCCAGCAGCTTGTGGACAGGGGGCGGTGGCGCCTTC. The full variable domain, with the rest looked up from reference TRBV5-6 and TRBJ1-2, is DAGVTQSPTHLIKTRGQQVTLRCSPKSGHDTVSWYQQALGQGPQFIFQYYEEEERQRGNFPDRFSGHQFPNYSSELNVNALLLGDSALYLCASSLWTGGGGAFGSGTRLTVV.

V and J are TRBV6-5 and TRBJ2-7; 7 nucleotides line up with TRBD2. CDR3 length: 14 amino acids. The trim removed 7 bases at V and 4 bases at J, leaving 10 bases unmatched. The germline V gene encodes CDR1 MNHEY and CDR2 SVGAGI. DNA of the CDR3: TGTGCCAGCACCCAAAGAGCGGGGCGTTACGAGCAGTACTTC. This sequence encodes CASTQRAGRYEQYF.

In its sample, this clone was seen a few times. This chain joins TRBV4-2 and TRBJ2-3; possibly TRBD1 for D (6 bases). V was cut by 0 bases and J by 0 bases, with 16 bases left in between. The CDR3 contains 18 residues. CDR1 and CDR2 from the germline V gene are LGHNA and YNFKEQ. CDR3 region: CASSQDSWGLLSTDTQYF. CDR3 nucleotide sequence: TGTGCCAGCAGCCAAGACTCATGGGGGCTCTTGAGCACAGATACGCAGTATTTT.

The rearrangement joins TRBV7-9 to TRBJ1-2, with TRBD1 matching over 7 bases. The CDR3 extends over 12 amino acids. J gave up 9 bases and V 9 bases, and 10 bases lay outside the gene matches. Germline loops: CDR1 SEHNR, CDR2 FQNEAQ (reference sequence). The CDR3 is CASTRDSWRYTF. The CDR3 bases are TGTGCCAGTACCCGGGACAGCTGGCGCTACACCTTC. Using reference TRBV7-9 and TRBJ1-2 for the parts outside the CDR3, the full variable domain is DTGVSQNPRHKITKRGQNVTFRCDPISEHNRLYWYRQTLGQGPEFLTYFQNEAQLEKSRLLSDRFSAERPKGSFSTLEIQRTEQGDSAMYLCASTRDSWRYTFGSGTRLTVV.

This clone was observed a few times. J is TRBJ1-2 and V is TRBV6-5, with unresolved D. The V end lost 2 bases, the J end lost 4 bases, and 14 bases lay between the germline ends. Per the germline V gene, CDR1 is MNHEY and CDR2 is SVGAGI. The CDR3 loop spans 15 amino acids. CDR3 DNA sequence: TGTGCCAGCAGTTACGGAACAGCCCGGGGCTATGGCTACACCTTC. Its translation is CASSYGTARGYGYTF.

This sequence joins TRBV28 and TRBJ1-2; D is unresolved. CDR1 and CDR2 (germline): MDHEN, SYDVKM. Trimming took 8 bases from V and 0 from J, leaving 7 bases between them. The CDR3 has 12 amino acids. The CDR3 bases are TGTGCCAGCGGGCGGGCTAACTATGGCTACACCTTC. Translation gives CASGRANYGYTF.

The V call is TRBV6-1, the J call TRBJ2-7; D may be TRBD1 (6 bases). The CDR3 loop spans 15 amino acids. Trimming took off 7 bases at V and 5 bases at J, with 21 bases between the two ends. Germline CDR1 and CDR2: MNHNS and SASEGT. CDR3 DNA: TGTGCCAGCATCTTATCCAGGGGCGTCGCGGACGAGCAGTACTTC. Translation: CASILSRGVADEQYF.

This clone occurred a few times. This same CDR3 is encoded by further DNA sequences in the sample. V and J are TRBV29-1 and TRBJ1-1; 7 bases are a match to TRBD1. The CDR3 has 12 residues. Germline CDR1 is SQVTM and CDR2 is ANQGSEA. The ends lost 6 bases at V and 3 bases at J; junction bases unmatched: 4. The CDR3 protein is CSVDRRDTEAFF. As DNA, the CDR3 is TGCAGCGTGGACAGGAGGGACACTGAAGCTTTCTTT.

The chain recombines TRBV6-5 with TRBJ1-1; 10 bases match TRBD1. The ends lost 11 bases at V and 7 bases at J; junction bases unmatched: 13. This CDR3 contains 14 residues. CDR1 is MNHEY, CDR2 SVGAGI, per germline. The CDR3, as DNA: TGTGCCGGAAGCGAAACGGGACAGGGGATTGAAGCTTTCTTT. Its translation is CAGSETGQGIEAFF.

J is TRBJ2-1 and V is TRBV6-6, with 9 bases aligning to TRBD1. The J segment lost 8 bases and the V segment lost 0 bases, leaving 8 bases of the junction unmatched. CDR1 and CDR2 (germline): MNHNY, SVGAGI (reference sequence). This CDR3 is built from 16 residues. The CDR3 coding sequence is TGTGCCAGCAGTTACTCGGAACACAGGGGGCTTTATGAGCAGTTCTTC. Encoded protein: CASSYSEHRGLYEQFF.

The chain carries TRBV4-1 and TRBJ1-1; maybe TRBD1 (6 bases). Germline-derived CDR1 and CDR2 are MGHRA and YSYEKL. The CDR3 runs 16 residues. V was shortened by 4 bases and J by 1 base, with 16 bases between the two germline ends. The CDR3 reads CASSLRGGRGNTEAFF. CDR3 DNA: TGCGCCAGCAGCCTAAGAGGGGGTAGGGGGAACACTGAAGCTTTCTTT.

V and J are TRBV7-3 and TRBJ2-3; D call uncertain. CDR1 SGHTA and CDR2 FQGTGA come from the germline V gene. The CDR3 contains 12 residues. Trimming removed 4 bases from V and 1 base from J, with 3 bases in between. CDR3 nucleotide sequence: TGTGCCAGCAGCTCGGGCACAGATACGCAGTATTTT. This sequence encodes CASSSGTDTQYF.